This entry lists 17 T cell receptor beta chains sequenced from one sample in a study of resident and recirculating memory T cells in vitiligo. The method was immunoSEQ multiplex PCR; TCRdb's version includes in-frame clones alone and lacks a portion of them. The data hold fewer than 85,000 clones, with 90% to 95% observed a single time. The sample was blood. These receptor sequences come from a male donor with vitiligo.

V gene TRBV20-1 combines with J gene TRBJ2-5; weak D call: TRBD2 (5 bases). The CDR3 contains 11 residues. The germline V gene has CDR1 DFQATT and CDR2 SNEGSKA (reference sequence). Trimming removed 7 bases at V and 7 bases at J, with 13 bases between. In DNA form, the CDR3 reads TGCAGTGTCAGGTCGGGGAGGACCCAGTACTTC. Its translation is CSVRSGRTQYF.

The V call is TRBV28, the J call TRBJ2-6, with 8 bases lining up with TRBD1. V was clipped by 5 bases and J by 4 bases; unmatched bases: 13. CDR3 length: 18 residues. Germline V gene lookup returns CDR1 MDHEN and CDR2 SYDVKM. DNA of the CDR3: TGTGCCAGCAGTCACTTCAGGGGGCTACTATCCGGGGCCAACGTCCTGACTTTC. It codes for CASSHFRGLLSGANVLTF.

This chain's CDR3 is CASTGLAGDEQYF. In nucleotides, the CDR3 is TGTGCCAGCACCGGACTAGCGGGCGACGAGCAGTACTTC. The genes are TRBV27 and TRBJ2-7, with 11 nucleotides matching TRBD2. Germline trimming cut 7 bases from V and 5 bases from J; bases unmatched to any gene: 4. The CDR3 contains 13 residues. CDR1 and CDR2 (germline): MNHEY, SMNVEV (reference sequence).

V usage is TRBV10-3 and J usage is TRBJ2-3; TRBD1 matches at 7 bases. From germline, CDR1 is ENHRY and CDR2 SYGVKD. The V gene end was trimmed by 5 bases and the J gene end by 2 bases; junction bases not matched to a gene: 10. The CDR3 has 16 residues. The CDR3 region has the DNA TGTGCCATCAGTCAGGGGACAGACCGGAACACAGATACGCAGTATTTT. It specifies CAISQGTDRNTDTQYF.

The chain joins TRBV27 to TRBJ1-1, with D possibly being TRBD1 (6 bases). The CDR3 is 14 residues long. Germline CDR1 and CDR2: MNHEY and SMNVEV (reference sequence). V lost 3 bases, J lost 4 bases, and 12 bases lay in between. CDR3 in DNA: TGTGCCAGCAGTTTGGGGGGGGCGTTCACTGAAGCTTTCTTT. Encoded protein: CASSLGGAFTEAFF.

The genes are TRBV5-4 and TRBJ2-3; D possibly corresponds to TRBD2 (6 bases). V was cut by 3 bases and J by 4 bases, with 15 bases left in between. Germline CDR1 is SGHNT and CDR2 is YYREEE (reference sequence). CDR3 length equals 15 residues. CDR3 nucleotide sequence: TGTGCCAGCAGCTCCCCCCGGGACTCGCCAGATACGCAGTATTTT. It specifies CASSSPRDSPDTQYF.

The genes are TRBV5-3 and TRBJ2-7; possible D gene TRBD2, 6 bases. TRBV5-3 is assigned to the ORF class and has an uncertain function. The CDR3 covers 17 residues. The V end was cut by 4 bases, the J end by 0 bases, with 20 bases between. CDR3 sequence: CARSHPLFSGYSYEQYF. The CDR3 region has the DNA TGTGCCAGAAGCCATCCCCTTTTTAGCGGTTACTCCTACGAGCAGTACTTC.

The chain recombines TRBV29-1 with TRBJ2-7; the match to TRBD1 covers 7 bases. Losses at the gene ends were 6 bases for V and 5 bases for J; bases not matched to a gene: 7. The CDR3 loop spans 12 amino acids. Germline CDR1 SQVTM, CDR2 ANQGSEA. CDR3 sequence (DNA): TGCAGCGTGGGGACAGCGGCTGACGAGCAGTACTTC. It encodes CSVGTAADEQYF.

The CDR3 nucleotides read TGTGCCTGGAGTACGGGACAGGGGGTCAATTCACCCCTCCACTTT. It is translated as CAWSTGQGVNSPLHF. This rearrangement joins TRBV30 to TRBJ1-6; 11 bases are a match to TRBD1. The V segment lost 2 bases and the J segment 7 bases; nucleotides outside the gene matches: 4. Per germline, CDR1 GTSNPN and CDR2 SVGIG (reference sequence). The CDR3 contains 15 residues.

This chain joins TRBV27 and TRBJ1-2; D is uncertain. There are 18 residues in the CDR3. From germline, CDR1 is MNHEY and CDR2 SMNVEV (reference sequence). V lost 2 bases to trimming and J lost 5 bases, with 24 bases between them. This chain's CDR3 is CASSLEGGPAAGVYGYTF. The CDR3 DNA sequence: TGTGCCAGCAGTTTAGAGGGCGGACCAGCTGCTGGGGTGTATGGCTACACCTTC.

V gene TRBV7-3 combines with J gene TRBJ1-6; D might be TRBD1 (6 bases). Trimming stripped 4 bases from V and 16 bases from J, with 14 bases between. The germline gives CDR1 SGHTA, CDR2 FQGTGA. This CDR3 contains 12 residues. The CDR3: CASSSTTGRLHF. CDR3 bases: TGTGCCAGCAGCTCGACGACAGGCCGACTCCACTTT. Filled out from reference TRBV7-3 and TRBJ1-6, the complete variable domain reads GAGVSQTPSNKVTEKGKYVELRCDPISGHTALYWYRQSLGQGPEFLIYFQGTGAADDSGLPNDRFFAVRPEGSVSTLKIQRTERGDSAVYLCASSSTTGRLHFGNGTRLTVT.

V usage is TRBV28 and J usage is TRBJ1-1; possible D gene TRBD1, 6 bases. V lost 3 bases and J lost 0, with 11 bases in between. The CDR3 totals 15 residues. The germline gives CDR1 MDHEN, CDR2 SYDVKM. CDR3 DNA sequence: TGTGCCAGCAGTTTCGCAGGGGCGGTGAACACTGAAGCTTTCTTT. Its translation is CASSFAGAVNTEAFF.

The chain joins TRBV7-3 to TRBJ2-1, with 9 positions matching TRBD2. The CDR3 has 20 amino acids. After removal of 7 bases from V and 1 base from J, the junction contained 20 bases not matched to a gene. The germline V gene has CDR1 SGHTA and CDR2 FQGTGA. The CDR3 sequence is CASILSRLESGRWSYNEQFF. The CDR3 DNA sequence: TGTGCCAGCATCCTAAGCCGTTTGGAGAGCGGGAGGTGGTCCTACAATGAGCAGTTCTTC.

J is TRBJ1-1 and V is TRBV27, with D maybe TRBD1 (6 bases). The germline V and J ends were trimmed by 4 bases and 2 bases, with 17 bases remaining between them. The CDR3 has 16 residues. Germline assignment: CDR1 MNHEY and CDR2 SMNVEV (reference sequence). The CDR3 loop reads CASSSNRERVNTEAFF. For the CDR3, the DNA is TGTGCCAGCAGTTCCAACAGGGAACGAGTAAACACTGAAGCTTTCTTT.

The CDR3 region has the DNA TGTGCCAGCAGTTACCTTAGGCGGTTGACTAATGAAAAACTGTTTTTT. Translated, it gives CASSYLRRLTNEKLFF. The chain has TRBV6-5 and TRBJ1-4; D gene uncertain. This CDR3 is built from 16 residues. CDR1 MNHEY and CDR2 SVGAGI come from the germline V gene. With 2 bases removed from V and 2 bases from J, the gap between germline ends came to 12 bases.

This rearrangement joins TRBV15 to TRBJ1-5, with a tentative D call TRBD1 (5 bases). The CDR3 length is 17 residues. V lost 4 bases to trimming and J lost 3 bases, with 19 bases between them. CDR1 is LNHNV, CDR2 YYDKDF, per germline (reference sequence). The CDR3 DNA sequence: TGTGCCACCAGCATCCGACAGCCACACCTTTACAATCAGCCCCAGCATTTT. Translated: CATSIRQPHLYNQPQHF.

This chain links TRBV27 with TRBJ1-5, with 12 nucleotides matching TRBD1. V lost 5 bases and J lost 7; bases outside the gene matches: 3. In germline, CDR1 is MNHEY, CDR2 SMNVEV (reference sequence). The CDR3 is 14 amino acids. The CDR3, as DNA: TGTGCCAGCAGTGGGACAGGGGGCGGACAGCCCCAGCATTTT. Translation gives CASSGTGGGQPQHF.